A single sample is the source of the 10 T cell receptor beta chains below, sequenced in a study of control samples from healthy donors and cancer patients. TCRdb's copy holds only in-frame clones and misses some; the assay was immunoSEQ multiplex PCR. Of 100,000 to 150,000 clones listed, approximately 92% are singletons. Sequenced material: blood. These receptors were taken from a man between 18 and 29 years old in good health.

This clone was counted a single time. The chain employs TRBV30 and TRBJ1-2; D remains unclear. The CDR3 totals 12 residues. The ends were cut back, 3 bases at V and 6 bases at J, with 11 bases in the middle. Per the germline V gene, CDR1 is GTSNPN and CDR2 is SVGIG (reference sequence). CDR3 protein: CAWRLGYHGYTF. The CDR3 DNA reads as TGTGCCTGGAGATTGGGGTATCATGGCTACACCTTC.

The chain employs TRBV3-1 (or the pseudogene TRBV3-2) and TRBJ1-4; TRBD1 is a possible D gene (6 bases). The V end was cut by 5 bases, the J end by 4 bases, with 14 bases between. The V gene's germline CDR1 is LGHDT and CDR2 YNNKEL (reference sequence). There are 15 residues in the CDR3. CDR3: CASSAHMDSNEKLFF. The DNA for the CDR3 is TGTGCCAGCAGCGCCCACATGGACAGTAATGAAAAACTGTTTTTT.

This chain links TRBV9 with TRBJ1-5; weak D call: TRBD1 (5 bases). The CDR3 loop spans 15 amino acids. The germline V gene has CDR1 SGDLS and CDR2 YYNGEE. Trimming pared 0 bases from V and 4 bases from J, leaving 11 bases between. CDR3 sequence (DNA): TGTGCCAGCAGCGTAGAGGGGCGCGTGAATCAGCCCCAGCATTTT. It translates to CASSVEGRVNQPQHF.

The chain couples TRBV5-4 to TRBJ2-3; D gene ambiguous. Germline loops: CDR1 SGHNT, CDR2 YYREEE (reference sequence). V was clipped by 8 bases and J by 2 bases, with 6 bases between them. This CDR3 contains 11 residues. For the CDR3, the DNA is TGTGCCAGTACATTCACAGATACGCAGTATTTT. Protein sequence: CASTFTDTQYF.

This clone has only one observation. V gene TRBV21-1 combines with J gene TRBJ2-7; whether TRBD2, the table's D call, matches the DNA was not checked. TRBV21-1 is noted as a pseudogene. There are 13 residues in the CDR3. In DNA form, the CDR3 reads TGTGCCAGCACCCCGGCGGATTCCTACGAGCAGTACGTC. This sequence encodes CASTPADSYEQYV.

Only one count was recorded for this clone. The V gene is TRBV2, the J gene TRBJ2-5; TRBD2 agrees at 8 bases. The CDR3 consists of 14 residues. Germline trimming cut 5 bases from V and 5 bases from J; bases unmatched to any gene: 7. CDR1 and CDR2 from the germline V gene are SNHLY and FYNNEI. CDR3 bases: TGTGCCAGCAGTCCAGCGGGAGTAGGGGAGACCCAGTACTTC. Its translation: CASSPAGVGETQYF.

This sequence joins TRBV7-9 and TRBJ2-3, with D maybe TRBD1 (6 bases). CDR1 and CDR2 from the germline V gene are SEHNR and FQNEAQ (reference sequence). With 5 bases removed from V and 0 bases from J, the gap between germline ends came to 24 bases. CDR3 size: 19 residues. The CDR3 spells CASSTNGQNEDNSTDTQYF. The CDR3 coding sequence is TGTGCCAGCAGCACTAACGGACAGAATGAAGATAATAGCACAGATACGCAGTATTTT.

The gene calls are TRBV5-6 and TRBJ2-7; D possibly uses TRBD1 or TRBD2 (5 bases each). This CDR3 has 13 amino acids. Deletions cut 2 bases from V and 5 bases from J, with 11 bases between. The germline V gene has CDR1 SGHDT and CDR2 YYEEEE. CDR3 in DNA: TGTGCCAGCAGCTTCGGGACCAGCAACGAGCAGTACTTC. Residues: CASSFGTSNEQYF.

CDR3 loop: CSVGRLAAIAGTQYF. The CDR3 bases are TGCAGCGTTGGACGACTAGCGGCCATAGCGGGTACGCAGTATTTT. V usage is TRBV29-1 and J usage is TRBJ2-3, with TRBD2 matching 9 bases. The CDR3 runs to 15 residues. Germline V CDR1 and CDR2: SQVTM, ANQGSEA. The trim removed 4 bases at V and 8 bases at J, leaving 13 bases unmatched.

V usage is TRBV15 and J usage is TRBJ2-7; possibly TRBD1 or TRBD2 for D (5 bases each). This CDR3 spans 14 amino acids. Germline lookup yields CDR1 LNHNV and CDR2 YYDKDF (reference sequence). V shed 3 bases and J shed 2 bases, with 11 bases lying between them. Written as DNA, the CDR3 is TGTGCCACCAGCAGCTACGGGGCGACCTACGAGCAGTACGTC. It specifies CATSSYGATYEQYV.